These T cell receptor beta chains were read from a single sample in a study of blood T cell repertoires in COVID-19. Only in-frame clones appear in the TCRdb table, and some are missing; sequencing was by immunoSEQ multiplex PCR. The sample gives about 280,000 clones, less than 90% of which show up once; more than 10% is in the top ten. Sample: peripheral blood. The receptors originated from a human donor in a cohort sampled during active COVID-19. Each CDR3 is given with its conserved first and last residue. The D gene is left open where the match is weak. Clone sizes are given selectively: once, few, many, or a class where the clone is expanded.

size: NA
D: NA
J: TRBJ2-1
V: TRBV19
CDR3: CASRGGAAEQFF
DNA: TGTGCCAGTAGGGGGGGAGCGGCTGAGCAGTTCTTC

size: NA
D: NA
J: TRBJ1-5
V: TRBV19
CDR3: CASSMRRPYQPQHF
DNA: TGTGCCAGTAGTATGCGGCGCCCATATCAGCCCCAGCATTTT

size: NA
D: NA
J: TRBJ2-7
V: TRBV3-1/TRBV3-2
CDR3: CASRSSGHSYEQYF
DNA: TGTGCCAGTCGGAGTAGCGGACATTCCTACGAGCAGTACTTC

size: NA
D: NA
J: TRBJ2-7
V: TRBV5-1
CDR3: CASSIASWTVSSSYEQYF
DNA: TGCGCCAGCAGCATCGCGAGTTGGACAGTGAGCAGCTCCTACGAGCAGTACTTC

size: once
D: TRBD2
J: TRBJ2-1
V: TRBV5-1
CDR3: CASSLGLADNEQFF
DNA: TGCGCCAGCAGCTTGGGACTAGCGGACAATGAGCAGTTCTTC

size: once
D: TRBD2
J: TRBJ2-1
V: TRBV11-2
CDR3: CASSQGLAVNNEQFF
DNA: TGTGCCAGCAGCCAGGGACTAGCGGTTAACAATGAGCAGTTCTTC

size: NA
D: TRBD2
J: TRBJ2-3
V: TRBV24-1
CDR3: CATSEVRGAQYF
DNA: TGTGCCACCAGTGAGGTCCGGGGGGCGCAGTATTTT

size: once
D: NA
J: TRBJ2-1
V: TRBV5-6
CDR3: CASSLEERGGPTSYNEQFF
DNA: TGTGCCAGCAGCTTGGAGGAGAGGGGAGGACCCACTTCCTACAATGAGCAGTTCTTC

size: NA
D: TRBD2
J: TRBJ2-7
V: TRBV5-6
CDR3: CASSLLGGRSGEQYF
DNA: TGTGCCAGCAGCTTGCTTGGCGGGAGGTCAGGGGAGCAGTACTTC

size: NA
D: NA
J: TRBJ2-1
V: TRBV19
CDR3: CASKRTEPYNEQFF
DNA: TGTGCCAGTAAGAGGACTGAACCCTACAATGAGCAGTTCTTC

size: NA
D: NA
J: TRBJ1-5
V: TRBV18
CDR3: CASSPPLAGRNQHF
DNA: TGTGCCAGCTCACCACCGTTGGCAGGCAGAAACCAGCATTTT

size: NA
D: TRBD1
J: TRBJ2-7
V: TRBV5-1
CDR3: CASSLGQGVYEQYF
DNA: TGCGCCAGCAGCTTGGGACAGGGGGTTTACGAGCAGTACTTC

size: NA
D: TRBD2
J: TRBJ2-7
V: TRBV4-2
CDR3: CASSQDLAGSYEQYF
DNA: TGTGCCAGCAGCCAAGATCTAGCGGGCTCCTACGAGCAGTACTTC

size: NA
D: NA
J: TRBJ1-4
V: TRBV25-1
CDR3: CASSESGGIEKLFF
DNA: TGTGCCAGCAGCGAAAGTGGGGGCATTGAAAAACTGTTTTTT

size: NA
D: NA
J: TRBJ2-1
V: TRBV5-6
CDR3: CASSFRGTLSNEQFF
DNA: TGTGCCAGCAGCTTCCGGGGGACCCTATCCAATGAGCAGTTCTTC

size: NA
D: NA
J: TRBJ2-3
V: TRBV7-9
CDR3: CASSLGGSPTDTQYF
DNA: TGTGCCAGCAGCTTAGGAGGATCCCCCACAGATACGCAGTATTTT

size: NA
D: NA
J: TRBJ2-7
V: TRBV14
CDR3: CASSQDRAYEQYF
DNA: TGTGCCAGCAGCCAAGACAGGGCATACGAGCAGTACTTC

size: NA
D: NA
J: TRBJ2-1
V: TRBV7-6
CDR3: CASSLEPRGTKSYNEQFF
DNA: TGTGCCAGCAGCTTAGAGCCTAGGGGGACAAAAAGCTACAATGAGCAGTTCTTC

size: NA
D: NA
J: TRBJ2-3
V: TRBV9
CDR3: CASSVVEGLTDTQYF
DNA: TGTGCCAGCAGCGTAGTCGAGGGACTCACAGATACGCAGTATTTT

size: NA
D: TRBD2
J: TRBJ2-1
V: TRBV7-2
CDR3: CASSSGASGSEQFF
DNA: TGTGCCAGCAGCTCGGGGGCTAGCGGGAGCGAGCAGTTCTTC

size: NA
D: TRBD2
J: TRBJ2-4
V: TRBV3-1/TRBV3-2
CDR3: CASSHSWTSGRGGVAKNIQYF
DNA: TGTGCCAGCAGCCACTCTTGGACTAGCGGGAGGGGTGGGGTAGCCAAAAACATTCAGTACTTC

size: NA
D: NA
J: TRBJ1-4
V: TRBV5-1
CDR3: CASSLAGEPTNEKLFF
DNA: TGCGCCAGCAGCTTGGCCGGGGAGCCAACTAATGAAAAACTGTTTTTT

size: NA
D: TRBD1
J: TRBJ2-1
V: TRBV5-1
CDR3: CASSLGAGQGGNEQFF
DNA: TGCGCCAGCAGCTTGGGGGCCGGACAGGGTGGAAATGAGCAGTTCTTC

size: once
D: NA
J: TRBJ2-2
V: TRBV19
CDR3: CASSIEGLPNTGELFF
DNA: TGTGCCAGTAGTATCGAGGGACTCCCAAACACCGGGGAGCTGTTTTTT

size: once
D: NA
J: TRBJ1-1
V: TRBV6-4
CDR3: CASRLGGTVNEAFF
DNA: TGTGCCAGCAGACTAGGGGGAACAGTGAACGAAGCTTTCTTT

size: NA
D: NA
J: TRBJ1-3
V: TRBV13
CDR3: CASSWYRESSGNTIYF
DNA: TGTGCCAGCAGCTGGTACAGGGAATCTTCTGGAAACACCATATATTTT

size: NA
D: TRBD2
J: TRBJ2-6
V: TRBV4-1
CDR3: CASSPTSGGSLPPGANVLTF
DNA: TGCGCCAGCAGCCCGACTAGCGGGGGATCCCTACCCCCTGGGGCCAACGTCCTGACTTTC

size: NA
D: NA
J: TRBJ1-4
V: TRBV4-1
CDR3: CASSRAVHIGGEKLFF
DNA: TGCGCCAGCAGCCGAGCCGTACATATTGGGGGGGAAAAACTGTTTTTT

size: NA
D: TRBD1
J: TRBJ2-7
V: TRBV28
CDR3: CASSRRTGASYEQYF
DNA: TGTGCCAGCAGCCGACGGACAGGCGCATCCTACGAGCAGTACTTC

size: few
D: NA
J: TRBJ2-4
V: TRBV4-2
CDR3: CASSQEELRMENIQYF
DNA: TGTGCCAGCAGCCAAGAGGAGCTGCGTATGGAAAACATTCAGTACTTC

size: NA
D: NA
J: TRBJ1-5
V: TRBV7-2
CDR3: CASSLGFGGGNQPQHF
DNA: TGTGCCAGCAGCTTAGGTTTTGGAGGGGGCAATCAGCCCCAGCATTTT

size: NA
D: NA
J: TRBJ1-2
V: TRBV28
CDR3: CASSPPGGSLSRYTF
DNA: TGTGCCAGCAGTCCTCCGGGGGGGAGTTTAAGTCGCTACACCTTC

size: NA
D: TRBD2
J: TRBJ2-2
V: TRBV18
CDR3: CASLTSGRRRSGELFF
DNA: TGTGCCAGCTTAACGAGCGGGAGAAGAAGATCCGGGGAGCTGTTTTTT

size: NA
D: TRBD1
J: TRBJ1-1
V: TRBV11-2
CDR3: CASDRGMNTEAFF
DNA: TGTGCCAGTGACAGGGGGATGAACACTGAAGCTTTCTTT

size: NA
D: NA
J: TRBJ1-2
V: TRBV12-3/TRBV12-4
CDR3: CASRETGQRGYTF
DNA: TGTGCCAGCAGGGAGACAGGTCAGCGGGGCTACACCTTC

size: once
D: TRBD2
J: TRBJ2-6
V: TRBV5-5
CDR3: CASSLAGEGWANVLTF
DNA: TGTGCCAGCAGCTTGGCCGGGGAGGGCTGGGCCAACGTCCTGACTTTC

size: NA
D: TRBD1
J: TRBJ2-5
V: TRBV12-5
CDR3: CASGDTGQGRGYQETQYF
DNA: TGTGCTAGTGGTGACACAGGACAGGGTAGGGGGTACCAAGAGACCCAGTACTTC

size: NA
D: TRBD2
J: TRBJ2-7
V: TRBV5-1
CDR3: CASSLQVAGAFEQYF
DNA: TGCGCCAGCAGCTTGCAGGTAGCGGGAGCTTTCGAGCAGTACTTC

size: NA
D: NA
J: TRBJ1-1
V: TRBV10-3
CDR3: CAISLTGSNTEAFF
DNA: TGTGCCATCAGCCTAACCGGGTCTAACACTGAAGCTTTCTTT

size: NA
D: NA
J: TRBJ2-1
V: TRBV10-2
CDR3: CASSEESNEQFF
DNA: TGCGCCAGCAGTGAGGAGTCAAATGAGCAGTTCTTC